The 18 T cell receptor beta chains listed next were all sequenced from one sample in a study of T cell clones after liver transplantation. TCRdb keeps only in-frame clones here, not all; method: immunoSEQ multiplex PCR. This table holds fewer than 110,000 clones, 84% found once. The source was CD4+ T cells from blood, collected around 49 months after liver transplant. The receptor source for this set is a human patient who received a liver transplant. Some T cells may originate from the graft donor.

CDR3 sequence: CATGRTNYEQYF. The CDR3 DNA is TGTGCCACTGGTAGGACTAACTACGAGCAGTACTTC. This chain uses TRBV2 with TRBJ2-7; D might be TRBD2 (6 bases). The germline gives CDR1 SNHLY, CDR2 FYNNEI. Trimming stripped 10 bases from V and 3 bases from J, with 13 bases between. The length of the CDR3 is 12 residues.

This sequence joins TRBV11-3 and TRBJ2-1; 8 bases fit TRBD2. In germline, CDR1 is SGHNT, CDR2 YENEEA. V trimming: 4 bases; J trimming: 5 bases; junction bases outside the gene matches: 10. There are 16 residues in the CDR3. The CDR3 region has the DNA TGTGCCAGCAGCTCCCGCCACAGCGGGGGTCACAATGAGCAGTTCTTC. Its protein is CASSSRHSGGHNEQFF. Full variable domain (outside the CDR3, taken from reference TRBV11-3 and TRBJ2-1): EAGVVQSPRYKIIEKKQPVAFWCNPISGHNTLYWYLQNLGQGPELLIRYENEEAVDDSQLPKDRFSAERLKGVDSTLKIQPAELGDSAVYLCASSSRHSGGHNEQFFGPGTRLTVL.

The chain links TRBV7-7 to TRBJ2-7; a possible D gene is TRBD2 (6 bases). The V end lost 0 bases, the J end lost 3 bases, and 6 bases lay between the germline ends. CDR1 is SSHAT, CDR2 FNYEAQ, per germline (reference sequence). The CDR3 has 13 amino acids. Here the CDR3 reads CASSLAGGYEQYF. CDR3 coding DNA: TGTGCCAGCAGCTTAGCGGGAGGCTACGAGCAGTACTTC.

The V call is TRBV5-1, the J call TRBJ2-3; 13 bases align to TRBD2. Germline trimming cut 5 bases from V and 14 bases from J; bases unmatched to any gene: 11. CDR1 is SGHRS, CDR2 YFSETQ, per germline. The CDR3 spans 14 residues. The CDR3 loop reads CASRSGTSGVLWYF. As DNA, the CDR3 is TGCGCCAGCAGGTCCGGGACTAGCGGGGTTTTATGGTATTTT.

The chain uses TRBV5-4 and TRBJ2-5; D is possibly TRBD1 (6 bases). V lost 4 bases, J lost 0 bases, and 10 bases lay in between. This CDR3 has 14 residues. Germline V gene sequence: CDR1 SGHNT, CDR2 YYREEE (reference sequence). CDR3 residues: CASSPDSYQETQYF. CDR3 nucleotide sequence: TGTGCCAGCAGCCCGGACAGCTACCAAGAGACCCAGTACTTC.

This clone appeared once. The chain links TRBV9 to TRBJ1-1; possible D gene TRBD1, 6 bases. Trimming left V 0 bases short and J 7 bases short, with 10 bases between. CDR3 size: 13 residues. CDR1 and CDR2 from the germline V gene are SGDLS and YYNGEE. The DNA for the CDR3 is TGTGCCAGCAGCGTAGGGCGAGGGGGTGAAGCTTTCTTT. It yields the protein CASSVGRGGEAFF.

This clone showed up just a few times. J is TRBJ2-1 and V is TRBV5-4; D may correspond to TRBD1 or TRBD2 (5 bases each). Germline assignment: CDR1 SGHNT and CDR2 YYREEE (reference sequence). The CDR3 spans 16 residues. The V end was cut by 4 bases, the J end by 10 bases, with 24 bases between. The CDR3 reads CASSPPPGTVFHEQFF. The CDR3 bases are TGTGCCAGCAGCCCACCCCCCGGGACCGTCTTTCACGAGCAGTTCTTC.

The CDR3, as DNA: TGTGCCAGTAGTAGGGGGGACTATGAAGCTTTCTTT. Translating gives CASSRGDYEAFF. The chain combines TRBV19 with TRBJ1-1, with D maybe TRBD1 (5 bases). With 4 bases removed from V and 7 bases from J, the gap between germline ends came to 10 bases. Germline V lookup: CDR1 LNHDA, CDR2 SQIVND (reference sequence). CDR3 length: 12 residues.

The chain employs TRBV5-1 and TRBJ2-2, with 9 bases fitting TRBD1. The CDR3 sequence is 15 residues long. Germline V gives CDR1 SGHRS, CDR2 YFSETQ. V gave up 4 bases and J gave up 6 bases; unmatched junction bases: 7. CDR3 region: CASSRDRVGAGELFF. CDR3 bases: TGCGCCAGCAGCCGGGACAGGGTCGGCGCCGGGGAGCTGTTTTTT.

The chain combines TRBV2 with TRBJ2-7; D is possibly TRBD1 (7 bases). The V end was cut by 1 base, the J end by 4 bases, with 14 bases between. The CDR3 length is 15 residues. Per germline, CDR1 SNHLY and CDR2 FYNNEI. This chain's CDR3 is CASSEVGGTVYEQYF. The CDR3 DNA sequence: TGTGCCAGCAGTGAAGTTGGGGGGACAGTATACGAGCAGTACTTC.

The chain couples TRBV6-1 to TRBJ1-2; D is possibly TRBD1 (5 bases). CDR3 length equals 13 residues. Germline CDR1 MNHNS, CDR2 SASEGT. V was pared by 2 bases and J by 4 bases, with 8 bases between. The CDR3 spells CASSESGLYGYTF. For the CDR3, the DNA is TGTGCCAGCAGTGAATCAGGGCTCTATGGCTACACCTTC.

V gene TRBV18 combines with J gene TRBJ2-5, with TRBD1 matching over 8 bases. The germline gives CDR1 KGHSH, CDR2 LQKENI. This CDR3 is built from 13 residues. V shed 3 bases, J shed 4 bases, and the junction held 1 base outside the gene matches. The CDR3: CASSPGTGETQYF. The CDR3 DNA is TGTGCCAGCTCACCCGGGACAGGAGAGACCCAGTACTTC.

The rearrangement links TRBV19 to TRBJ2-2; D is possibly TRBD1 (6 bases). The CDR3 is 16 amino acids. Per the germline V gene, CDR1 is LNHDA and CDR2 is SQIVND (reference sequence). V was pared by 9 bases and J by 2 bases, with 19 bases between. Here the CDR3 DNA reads TGTGCCAGCAGGACGGACAGCCCAATCAACACCGGGGAGCTGTTTTTT. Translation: CASRTDSPINTGELFF.

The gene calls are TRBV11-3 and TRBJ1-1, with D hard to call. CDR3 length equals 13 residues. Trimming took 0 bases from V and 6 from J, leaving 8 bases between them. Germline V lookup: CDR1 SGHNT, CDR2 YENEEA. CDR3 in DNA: TGTGCCAGCAGCTTAGATAGGGCCGCTGAAGCTTTCTTT. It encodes CASSLDRAAEAFF.

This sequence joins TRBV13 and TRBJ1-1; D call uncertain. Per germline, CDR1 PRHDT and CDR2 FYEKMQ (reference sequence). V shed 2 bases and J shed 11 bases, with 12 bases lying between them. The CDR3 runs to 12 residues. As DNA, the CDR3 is TGTGCCAGCAGCTTATCCAACCCTAGGGCTTTCTTT. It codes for CASSLSNPRAFF.

The CDR3 region has the DNA TGTGCCAGCAGCCTCGACAGGGGCGAGCAGTACTTC. It translates to CASSLDRGEQYF. The chain has TRBV2 and TRBJ2-7, with 8 positions matching TRBD1. The trim removed 6 bases at V and 6 bases at J, leaving 4 bases unmatched. The CDR3 has 12 residues. From germline, CDR1 is SNHLY and CDR2 FYNNEI.

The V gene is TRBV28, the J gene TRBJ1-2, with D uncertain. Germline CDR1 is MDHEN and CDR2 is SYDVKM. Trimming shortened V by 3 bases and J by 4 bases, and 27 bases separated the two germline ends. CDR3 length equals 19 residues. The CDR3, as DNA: TGTGCCAGCAGTTTGGGAGAACCACCTAGATCTAATACTGGCTATGGCTACACCTTC. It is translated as CASSLGEPPRSNTGYGYTF.

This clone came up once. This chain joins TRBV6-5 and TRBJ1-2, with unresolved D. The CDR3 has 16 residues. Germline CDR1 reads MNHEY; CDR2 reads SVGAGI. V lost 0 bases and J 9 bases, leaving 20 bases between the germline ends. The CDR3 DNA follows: TGTGCCAGCAGTTACTCGAACTCGAAGCTCGGTACTAGCTACACCTTC. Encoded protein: CASSYSNSKLGTSYTF.